This T cell receptor (beta chain) originates from a study of blood T cell repertoires in COVID-19. About the research overall: PBMCs, B-cell-depleted T cells, or T cells were the source of the cDNA or gDNA that made up the material.

Germline loops: CDR1 SGDLS, CDR2 YYNGEE. This CDR3 has 13 amino acids. The germline V and J ends were trimmed by 3 bases and 2 bases, with 9 bases remaining between them. Per the study methods: Scientists estimated how many nucleated cells there were by amplifying reference gene primers. Produced via immunoSEQ multiplex PCR; TCRdb's table is partial and in-frame only. V and J calls and clone size follow that table, whereas D and trimming were derived from the DNA. This table holds roughly 340,000 clones, 80% to 90% found once. Seattle enrolled patients during active infection and tracked them longitudinally.

The sequenced sample was peripheral blood. The TCR comes from a woman between 45 and 60 years old with COVID-19, enrolled during active disease. V usage is TRBV9 and J usage is TRBJ2-7; maybe TRBD1 (6 bases). CDR3 sequence: CASSEGDAYEQYF. The DNA of the CDR3 is TGTGCCAGCAGCGAGGGGGATGCCTACGAGCAGTACTTC.